These 32 T cell receptor beta chains were sequenced from one sample in a study of T cells in Graves' hyperthyroidism and ophthalmopathy. RNA transcripts gave rise to amplified TCR beta CDR3 regions. The HTBI primer set was used in a first-round RT-PCR of the TCR CDR3. Each CDR3 protein is one row after TCRdb ran MiXCR on the multiplex PCR reads. The profile shows about 420,000 distinct CDR3 sequences, roughly 15% of them singletons. Sequenced: blood. The receptors come from a woman between 18 and 29 years old with Graves' hyperthyroidism.

This clonotype was seen many times. The rearrangement uses TRBV7-8 and TRBJ2-2; 10 nucleotides agree with TRBD1. The CDR3 extends over 18 amino acids. J was trimmed by 4 bases and V by 5 bases; bases with no gene match: 13. Germline assignment: CDR1 SGHVS and CDR2 FQNEAQ. CDR3 region: CASSVSTTGGAGTGELFF. In DNA, the CDR3 is TGTGCCAGCAGCGTTAGTACGACAGGGGGCGCGGGCACCGGGGAGCTGTTTTTT.

This clonotype was counted at least ten times. V usage is TRBV6-1 and J usage is TRBJ2-1; D gene uncertain. CDR3 length: 13 residues. V was clipped by 4 bases and J by 4 bases, with 8 bases between them. Germline V gene lookup returns CDR1 MNHNS and CDR2 SASEGT. The CDR3 sequence is CASSAGPYNEQFF. The CDR3 DNA reads TGTGCCAGCAGTGCTGGTCCGTACAATGAGCAGTTCTTC.

A few counts support this clonotype. The rearrangement links TRBV5-6 to TRBJ2-5; 7 bases are shared with TRBD2. Trimming at V came to 6 bases and at J to 5 bases, leaving 4 bases not matched to a gene. Germline CDR1 reads SGHDT; CDR2 reads YYEEEE. This CDR3 spans 12 amino acids. The CDR3 DNA reads TGTGCCAGCAACGGGGGGTTGGAGACCCAGTACTTC. It is translated as CASNGGLETQYF.

Of note for this clonotype: The junction and the germline gene differ at one end; a read error may be behind it. V and J are TRBV7-2 and TRBJ2-7, with D hard to call. Germline-derived CDR1 and CDR2 are SGHTA and FQGNSA. The CDR3 extends over 11 amino acids. DNA for the CDR3: TGTTCCAGCAGCTTGCTCTACGAGCAGTACTTC. The encoded protein is CSSSLLYEQYF.

This clonotype was seen more than once but under ten times. The rearrangement joins TRBV14 to TRBJ2-3; D unclear. The CDR3 loop spans 15 amino acids. The V and J ends lost 3 bases and 4 bases respectively, with 14 bases between them. Germline loops: CDR1 SGHDN, CDR2 FVKESK. The CDR3 reads CASSQLLATADTQYF. In DNA form, the CDR3 reads TGTGCCAGCAGCCAGTTGTTAGCTACCGCAGATACGCAGTATTTT.

This clonotype was observed at least ten times. The rearrangement links TRBV29-1 to TRBJ1-2; TRBD1 agrees at 9 bases. The CDR3 runs 13 residues. Germline CDR1 is SQVTM and CDR2 is ANQGSEA. V lost 6 bases, J lost 4 bases, and 6 bases stayed unmatched. Here the CDR3 reads CSVRQGESYGYTF. The DNA of the CDR3 is TGCAGCGTGAGACAGGGGGAGTCCTATGGCTACACCTTC.

A few counts support this clonotype. Here the CDR3 reads CSVPGLSFSEQFF. CDR3 coding DNA: TGCAGCGTTCCGGGACTAAGTTTTAGTGAGCAGTTCTTC. The V gene is TRBV29-1, the J gene TRBJ2-1, with 7 bases that match TRBD2. Germline V gene lookup returns CDR1 SQVTM and CDR2 ANQGSEA. V shed 5 bases, J shed 9 bases, and the junction held 10 bases outside the gene matches. The CDR3 loop spans 13 amino acids.

This clonotype was counted many times. The chain employs TRBV20-1 and TRBJ2-7; D is unclear. CDR3 length equals 12 residues. CDR1 DFQATT and CDR2 SNEGSKA come from the germline V gene (reference sequence). With 4 bases removed from V and 5 bases from J, the gap between germline ends came to 12 bases. The CDR3 nucleotides are TGCAGTGCTATGCGCCGAGTAAACGAGCAGTACTTC. Translated: CSAMRRVNEQYF.

This clonotype appeared many times. V is TRBV5-1 and J is TRBJ2-1; 14 bases agree with TRBD2. Per the germline V gene, CDR1 is SGHRS and CDR2 is YFSETQ. The junction had 2 bases not matched to a gene; V was cut back by 3 bases and J by 6 bases. The CDR3 sequence is 15 residues long. This CDR3 reads CASSWGLAGVNEQFF. The CDR3 nucleotides are TGCGCCAGCAGCTGGGGACTAGCGGGAGTCAATGAGCAGTTCTTC.

The J gene is TRBJ2-7, the V gene TRBV19; TRBD1 agrees at 9 bases. V lost 4 bases, J lost 5 bases, and 9 bases stayed unmatched. Germline-derived CDR1 and CDR2 are LNHDA and SQIVND (reference sequence). This CDR3 has 15 residues. The CDR3 loop reads CASSRAGTGIDEQYF. CDR3 bases: TGTGCCAGTAGTAGGGCCGGGACAGGGATCGACGAGCAGTACTTC. Full variable domain (remainder filled in from reference TRBV19 and TRBJ2-7): DGGITQSPKYLFRKEGQNVTLSCEQNLNHDAMYWYRQDPGQGLRLIYYSQIVNDFQKGDIAEGYSVSREKKESFPLTVTSAQKNPTAFYLCASSRAGTGIDEQYFGPGTRLTVT.

The V call is TRBV4-1, the J call TRBJ2-7; D is unclear. The V gene lost 1 base and the J gene lost 4 bases, with 17 bases spanning the gap. CDR1 and CDR2 from the germline V gene are MGHRA and YSYEKL. The CDR3 totals 16 residues. CDR3 loop: CASSQVYIGLRYEQYF. The DNA of the CDR3 is TGCGCCAGCAGCCAAGTATATATAGGCCTCCGGTACGAGCAGTACTTC.

This clonotype was seen many times. The chain links TRBV7-9 to TRBJ2-5, with D tentatively TRBD1 (5 bases). Germline values: CDR1 SEHNR, CDR2 FQNEAQ (reference sequence). V was shortened by 1 base and J by 2 bases, with 14 bases between the two germline ends. The CDR3 is made up of 16 amino acids. In nucleotides, the CDR3 is TGTGCCAGCAGCTTAGGATGGGGCAGACAGCAAGAGACCCAGTACTTC. It is translated as CASSLGWGRQQETQYF.

This clonotype was recorded at least ten times. The rearrangement uses TRBV20-1 and TRBJ2-7; 8 bases are shared with TRBD2. Per the germline V gene, CDR1 is DFQATT and CDR2 is SNEGSKA (reference sequence). This CDR3 comprises 14 residues. V gave up 3 bases and J gave up 0 bases; unmatched junction bases: 4. The DNA of the CDR3 is TGCAGTGCTAGCCCTAGCGGGTCCTCCTACGAGCAGTACTTC. Its translation is CSASPSGSSYEQYF.

This clonotype appeared many times. J is TRBJ1-4 and V is TRBV20-1; D is perhaps TRBD1 (5 bases). With 0 bases removed from V and 8 bases from J, the gap between germline ends came to 13 bases. The length of the CDR3 is 14 residues. Per germline, CDR1 DFQATT and CDR2 SNEGSKA (reference sequence). The CDR3 here is CSARDAGAKEKLFF. CDR3 nucleotide sequence: TGCAGTGCTAGAGATGCCGGGGCAAAGGAAAAACTGTTTTTT.

V gene TRBV5-1 combines with J gene TRBJ2-5; 8 nucleotides agree with TRBD1. V dropped 3 bases and J dropped 4; count of bases not matched to a gene: 8. Looked up from germline, CDR1 is SGHRS and CDR2 is YFSETQ. The CDR3 is 15 residues long. The CDR3 here is CASSSEDRGRETQYF. The DNA of the CDR3 is TGCGCCAGCAGCTCAGAAGACAGGGGACGAGAGACCCAGTACTTC.

The chain recombines TRBV11-2 with TRBJ2-7, with TRBD2 as a possible D gene (6 bases). The CDR3 covers 16 residues. Germline CDR1 is SGHAT and CDR2 is FQNNGV. Trimming removed 1 base from V and 2 bases from J, with 15 bases in between. The CDR3, as DNA: TGTGCCAGCAGCTTAGTAAATTTACGGGGGACCTACGAGCAGTACTTC. Translating gives CASSLVNLRGTYEQYF.

This clonotype showed up many times. The chain has TRBV7-2 and TRBJ2-5, with D maybe TRBD2 (6 bases). The germline V gene has CDR1 SGHTA and CDR2 FQGNSA. CDR3 length equals 13 residues. V lost 4 bases, J lost 5 bases, and 11 bases lay in between. CDR3 amino acids: CASSWDGGETQYF. CDR3 bases: TGTGCCAGCAGCTGGGACGGAGGGGAGACCCAGTACTTC. Looking up the rest from reference TRBV7-2 and TRBJ2-5 gives the full variable domain: GAGVSQSPSNKVTEKGKDVELRCDPISGHTALYWYRQSLGQGLEFLIYFQGNSAPDKSGLPSDRFSAERTGGSVSTLTIQRTQQEDSAVYLCASSWDGGETQYFGPGTRLLVL.

This clonotype was detected a few times. This sequence joins TRBV10-1 and TRBJ2-2; 9 nucleotides line up with TRBD1. V trimming: 6 bases; J trimming: 5 bases; junction bases outside the gene matches: 7. CDR1 WNHNN and CDR2 SYGVQD come from the germline V gene (reference sequence). The CDR3 is 15 amino acids. The CDR3 sequence: CASSVGTGSTGELFF. The DNA for the CDR3 is TGCGCCAGCAGCGTCGGGACAGGGAGTACCGGGGAGCTGTTTTTT.

The chain is built from TRBV15 and TRBJ1-4, with no clear D. CDR1 LNHNV and CDR2 YYDKDF come from the germline V gene (reference sequence). This CDR3 has 15 amino acids. V lost 5 bases, J lost 6 bases, and 16 bases lay in between. CDR3: CATSRSRATDEKLFF. The CDR3 DNA reads as TGTGCCACCAGCCGGTCCCGGGCCACTGATGAAAAACTGTTTTTT.

This clonotype was seen ten or more times. V usage is TRBV27 and J usage is TRBJ2-7; possible D gene TRBD2, 6 bases. CDR1 MNHEY and CDR2 SMNVEV come from the germline V gene (reference sequence). CDR3 length: 13 residues. Trimming took 6 bases from V and 3 from J, leaving 12 bases between them. In nucleotides, the CDR3 is TGTGCCAGCAGCCATGGAGGGATCTACGAGCAGTACTTC. It specifies CASSHGGIYEQYF.

This clonotype appeared many times. V gene TRBV28 combines with J gene TRBJ1-5; TRBD1 agrees at 7 bases. The CDR3 sequence is 15 residues long. CDR1 and CDR2 from the germline V gene are MDHEN and SYDVKM. Trimming cost V 6 bases and J 0 bases; bases outside gene matches: 5. CDR3 loop: CASRDRSYSNQPQHF. CDR3 DNA sequence: TGTGCCAGCAGGGACAGGAGCTATAGCAATCAGCCCCAGCATTTT.

This clonotype was detected a few times. This chain connects TRBV20-1 to TRBJ2-3, with 12 bases matching TRBD2. V was pared by 7 bases and J by 7 bases, with 9 bases of the junction left unmatched. The CDR3 is made up of 14 amino acids. Germline V CDR1 and CDR2: DFQATT, SNEGSKA (reference sequence). In DNA form, the CDR3 reads TGCAGTGGCGCGACTAGCGGGAGTGCGAATACGCAGTATTTT. It yields the protein CSGATSGSANTQYF.

This clonotype was seen many times. V gene TRBV7-9 combines with J gene TRBJ2-1, with 12 bases aligning to TRBD2. The CDR3 is 19 residues long. V shed 5 bases, J shed 3 bases, and the junction held 14 bases outside the gene matches. CDR1 and CDR2 from the germline V gene are SEHNR and FQNEAQ (reference sequence). The CDR3 here is CASSPRLAGVFVLYNEQFF. The CDR3 nucleotides read TGTGCCAGCAGCCCTCGACTAGCGGGAGTTTTTGTTCTCTACAATGAGCAGTTCTTC.

This clonotype occurred many times. The J gene is TRBJ2-7, the V gene TRBV10-2; D not resolved. Germline CDR1 and CDR2: WSHSY and SAAADI. Trimming stripped 4 bases from V and 5 bases from J, with 9 bases between. The CDR3 extends over 12 amino acids. The DNA for the CDR3 is TGCGCCAGCAGTGTAGGGTCGCACGAGCAGTACTTC. Its translation: CASSVGSHEQYF.

This clonotype occurred a few times. A much larger clone differs by one base, so this may be a read error. This chain links TRBV28 with TRBJ2-7; weak D call: TRBD2 (5 bases). The CDR3 has 11 residues. The germline V gene encodes CDR1 MDHEN and CDR2 SYDVKM. CDR3 bases: TGTGCCAGCAGATATTACGGGGAGCAGCACTTC. Amino acids: CASRYYGEQHF.

This clonotype occurred once. This may arise from a read error, as a much more abundant clone is one base away. The chain recombines TRBV24-1 with TRBJ2-5; the D is unclear. The CDR3 has 14 residues. The germline gives CDR1 KGHDR, CDR2 SFDVKD. Between the trimmed V and J ends, which lost 0 bases and 2 bases, there was a span of 6 bases. Written as DNA, the CDR3 is TGTGCCACCAGTGATTTGGGCAGACAAGAGACCCAGTACTTC. It is translated as CATSDLGRQETQYF.

This clonotype was counted many times. The V and J genes are TRBV10-3 and TRBJ2-1; D remains ambiguous. The V and J ends lost 2 bases and 5 bases respectively, with 1 base between them. Germline V CDR1 and CDR2: ENHRY, SYGVKD. This CDR3 has 11 residues. CDR3 in amino acids: CAISEDNEQFF. The CDR3 DNA reads TGTGCCATCAGTGAGGACAATGAGCAGTTCTTC.

The gene calls are TRBV7-8 and TRBJ2-7; unclear D gene. The germline CDR1 and CDR2 sequences are SGHVS and FQNEAQ. This CDR3 has 17 amino acids. V was shortened by 0 bases and J by 0 bases, with 15 bases between the two germline ends. DNA of the CDR3: TGTGCCAGCAGCTTAGCGCTATCGGGTCTGAGCTCCTACGAGCAGTACTTC. Protein sequence: CASSLALSGLSSYEQYF.

At least ten counts were recorded for this clonotype. The chain carries TRBV27 and TRBJ2-7; 10 bases match TRBD1. V lost 6 bases to trimming and J lost 4 bases; unmatched junction nucleotides: 3. The CDR3 is 13 amino acids. Germline loops: CDR1 MNHEY, CDR2 SMNVEV (reference sequence). CDR3 nucleotides: TGTGCCAGCAGCGCGGACAGGGGGTACGAGCAGTACTTC. Translated, it gives CASSADRGYEQYF.

At least ten counts were recorded for this clonotype. The J gene is TRBJ2-7, the V gene TRBV30; D is perhaps TRBD2 (6 bases). The germline CDR1 and CDR2 sequences are GTSNPN and SVGIG (reference sequence). The CDR3 consists of 13 residues. Trimming pared 5 bases from V and 6 bases from J, leaving 17 bases between. CDR3 sequence (DNA): TGTGCCTGGGGTTGGCGGGATCAGGGCGAGCAGTACTTC. Translated, it gives CAWGWRDQGEQYF. Full variable domain (remainder filled in from reference TRBV30 and TRBJ2-7): SQTIHQWPATLVQPVGSPLSLECTVEGTSNPNLYWYRQAAGRGLQLLFYSVGIGQISSEVPQNLSASRPQDRQFILSSKKLLLSDSGFYLCAWGWRDQGEQYFGPGTRLTVT.

This clonotype showed up many times. This chain connects TRBV7-2 to TRBJ2-1; 8 positions agree with TRBD2. Germline-derived CDR1 and CDR2 are SGHTA and FQGNSA. The CDR3 loop spans 18 amino acids. Trimming removed 3 bases from V and 3 bases from J; junction bases left unmatched: 13. This CDR3 is CASSLRPGLVDNYNEQFF. The CDR3 DNA sequence: TGTGCCAGCAGCTTGCGTCCGGGACTAGTGGATAACTACAATGAGCAGTTCTTC.

This chain links TRBV9 with TRBJ2-3, with 7 bases fitting TRBD2. Germline CDR1 reads SGDLS; CDR2 reads YYNGEE. This CDR3 is 14 amino acids long. V lost 1 base to trimming and J lost 6 bases; unmatched junction nucleotides: 5. The CDR3 coding sequence is TGTGCCAGCAGCGTACTCTGGCGGGAGGATACGCAGTATTTT. This sequence encodes CASSVLWREDTQYF.